What follows are 14 T cell receptor beta chains derived from one specimen sequenced in a study of Tregs in tolerant kidney transplant recipients. Here immunoSEQ multiplex PCR was the method, and the copy in TCRdb shows in-frame clones only, minus some. The top ten hold 2% to 2.5% of the sample, which has 55,000 to 70,000 clones, around 85% seen once. Sequences were derived from Tregs from blood, sampled before the transplant. Receptors were obtained from a human donor who received a combined kidney and bone marrow transplant.

V is TRBV15 and J is TRBJ1-1, with D unresolved. The CDR3 is 13 residues long. Germline V lookup: CDR1 LNHNV, CDR2 YYDKDF (reference sequence). The V and J ends lost 0 bases and 8 bases respectively, with 10 bases between them. In DNA form, the CDR3 reads TGTGCCACCAGCAGAGATGGTCGAACAGAAGCTTTCTTT. Protein product: CATSRDGRTEAFF.

This clone was seen once. The chain is built from TRBV7-2 and TRBJ1-1; unclear D gene. CDR1 and CDR2 (germline): SGHTA, FQGNSA. Trimming cost V 1 base and J 4 bases, with 10 bases left between them. There are 14 residues in the CDR3. CDR3 region: CASSLVSLPTEAFF. The CDR3 DNA sequence: TGTGCCAGCAGCTTAGTGAGCCTGCCCACTGAAGCTTTCTTT.

The V and J genes are TRBV27 and TRBJ1-2, with D maybe TRBD1 (5 bases). Germline CDR1 MNHEY, CDR2 SMNVEV (reference sequence). This CDR3 spans 14 amino acids. The V end was cut by 5 bases, the J end by 8 bases, with 18 bases between. The CDR3 DNA is TGTGCCAGCAGTCCCCAGGGTCAGCTGCGCGGCTACACCTTC. Translated: CASSPQGQLRGYTF.

Written as DNA, the CDR3 is TGTGCCATCAGCGATCCCTCCAGGGAGCGGGTATACAATGAGCAGTTCTTC. The encoded protein is CAISDPSRERVYNEQFF. J is TRBJ2-1 and V is TRBV10-3; D is possibly TRBD2 (6 bases). V was trimmed by 6 bases and J by 4 bases, leaving 22 bases between them. The CDR3 loop spans 17 amino acids. The germline gives CDR1 ENHRY, CDR2 SYGVKD.

This chain uses TRBV2 with TRBJ2-7; 7 bases agree with TRBD1. This CDR3 comprises 13 residues. Germline-derived CDR1 and CDR2 are SNHLY and FYNNEI. J was trimmed by 3 bases and V by 6 bases; bases with no gene match: 5. CDR3 sequence reads: CASSGQVGYEQYF. Written as DNA, the CDR3 is TGTGCCAGCAGCGGACAGGTCGGCTACGAGCAGTACTTC.

The chain is built from TRBV4-1 and TRBJ2-3; TRBD2 matches 13 bases. Germline CDR1 is MGHRA and CDR2 is YSYEKL. The CDR3 consists of 18 residues. The V and J ends lost 1 base and 9 bases, in that order; junction bases with no gene match: 13. CDR3 loop: CASSQAIGTSGVQETQYF. DNA for the CDR3: TGCGCCAGCAGCCAAGCAATCGGGACTAGCGGGGTGCAGGAGACGCAGTATTTT.

The table lists this clone with a count of one. The V and J genes are TRBV18 and TRBJ1-2, with D uncertain. Trimming took off 0 bases at V and 6 bases at J, with 8 bases between the two ends. The germline gives CDR1 KGHSH, CDR2 LQKENI. The CDR3 spans 13 residues. The CDR3 protein is CASSPPPGDGYTF. The CDR3 region has the DNA TGTGCCAGCTCACCACCGCCCGGGGATGGCTACACCTTC.

The chain employs TRBV7-2 and TRBJ2-2; 7 positions match TRBD2. The CDR3 consists of 16 residues. V gave up 5 bases and J gave up 3 bases; unmatched junction bases: 9. Germline values: CDR1 SGHTA, CDR2 FQGNSA. The CDR3 DNA reads TGTGCCAGCAGCCCCCGGTGGGGGGGGTACACCGGGGAGCTGTTTTTT. Protein sequence: CASSPRWGGYTGELFF.

This chain uses TRBV5-1 with TRBJ2-7; D tentatively reads TRBD1 or TRBD2 (5 bases each). The CDR3 has 13 amino acids. Germline lookup yields CDR1 SGHRS and CDR2 YFSETQ. V was clipped by 0 bases and J by 2 bases, with 6 bases between them. DNA for the CDR3: TGCGCCAGCAGCTTGGTGGGACCCTACGAGCAGTACTTC. Its translation is CASSLVGPYEQYF.

The chain has TRBV5-6 and TRBJ2-2; D may be TRBD2 (6 bases). Germline V gene lookup returns CDR1 SGHDT and CDR2 YYEEEE. The V gene lost 0 bases and the J gene lost 7 bases, with 10 bases spanning the gap. CDR3 length: 14 residues. CDR3 coding DNA: TGTGCCAGCAGCTTGGAGCGGGCAGGCGGGGAGCTGTTTTTT. Translation: CASSLERAGGELFF.

The CDR3 reads CASSPQGTGTDTQYF. The DNA for the CDR3 is TGTGCCAGCTCCCCCCAAGGAACAGGCACAGATACGCAGTATTTT. The chain couples TRBV2 to TRBJ2-3; D ambiguous. The CDR3 totals 15 residues. Trimming left V 8 bases short and J 1 base short, with 16 bases between. Germline lookup yields CDR1 SNHLY and CDR2 FYNNEI.

Comments on this clone: One end of the junction is discordant with germline, which a read error may explain. The chain recombines TRBV27 with TRBJ1-2; D call uncertain. Germline loops: CDR1 MNHEY, CDR2 SMNVEV (reference sequence). This CDR3 has 13 residues. The CDR3 here is CASSLEAGESLNF. The CDR3 DNA follows: TGTGCCAGCAGTTTAGAGGCAGGAGAGTCCCTAAACTTC.

The chain employs TRBV5-6 and TRBJ2-2, with TRBD1 matching over 10 bases. The V gene end was trimmed by 3 bases and the J gene end by 7 bases; junction bases not matched to a gene: 6. The CDR3 covers 15 residues. Looked up from germline, CDR1 is SGHDT and CDR2 is YYEEEE. The CDR3 DNA sequence: TGTGCCAGCAGCTATGGGACAGGGGCATACGGGGAGCTGTTTTTT. Its protein is CASSYGTGAYGELFF.

V gene TRBV5-1 combines with J gene TRBJ1-1, with D perhaps TRBD1 (5 bases). The CDR3 extends over 13 amino acids. V was clipped by 0 bases and J by 7 bases, with 10 bases between them. Germline values: CDR1 SGHRS, CDR2 YFSETQ. The CDR3 reads CASSLGDGVEAFF. In DNA, the CDR3 is TGCGCCAGCAGCTTGGGGGACGGGGTTGAAGCTTTCTTT.